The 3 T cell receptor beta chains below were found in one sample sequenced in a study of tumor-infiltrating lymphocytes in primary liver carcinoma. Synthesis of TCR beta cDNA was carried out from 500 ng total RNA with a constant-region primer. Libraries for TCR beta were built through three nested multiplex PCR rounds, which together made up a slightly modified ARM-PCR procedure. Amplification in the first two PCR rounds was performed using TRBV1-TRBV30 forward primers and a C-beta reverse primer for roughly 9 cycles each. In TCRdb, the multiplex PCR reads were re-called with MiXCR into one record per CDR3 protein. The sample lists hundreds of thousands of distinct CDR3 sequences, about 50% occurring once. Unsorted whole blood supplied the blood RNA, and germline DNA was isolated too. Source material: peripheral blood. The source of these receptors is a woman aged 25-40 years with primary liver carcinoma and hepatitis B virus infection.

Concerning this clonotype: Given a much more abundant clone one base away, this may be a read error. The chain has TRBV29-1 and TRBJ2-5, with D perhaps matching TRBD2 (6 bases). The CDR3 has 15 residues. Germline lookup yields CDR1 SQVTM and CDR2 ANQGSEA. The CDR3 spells CSVEDSGPSEVTQYF. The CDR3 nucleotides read TGCAGCGTGGAAGATTCCGGGCCTAGCGAGGTGACCCAGTACTTC.

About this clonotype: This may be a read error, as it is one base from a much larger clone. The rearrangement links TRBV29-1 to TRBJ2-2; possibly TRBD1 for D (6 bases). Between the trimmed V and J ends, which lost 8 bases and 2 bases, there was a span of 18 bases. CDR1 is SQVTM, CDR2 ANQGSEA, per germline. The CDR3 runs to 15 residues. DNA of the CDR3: TGCAGCCTTCTAGTTTCAGGGGCCAACACCGGGGAGCTGTTTTTT. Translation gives CSLLVSGANTGELFF.

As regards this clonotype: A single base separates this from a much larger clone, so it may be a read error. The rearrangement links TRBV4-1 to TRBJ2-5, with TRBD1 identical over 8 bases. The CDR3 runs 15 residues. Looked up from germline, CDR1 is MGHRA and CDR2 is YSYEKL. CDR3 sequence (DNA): TGCACCAGCAGCCACCCTGGACAGGGCGGGGAGACCCAGTACTTC. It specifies CTSSHPGQGGETQYF.